The present entry profiles one TCR beta chain with its context. Its antigen is not known. The data derive from a study of T cell responses to AZD1222 COVID-19 vaccine. Clones were read by immunoSEQ multiplex PCR, and TCRdb kept only the in-frame ones, dropping some. The data show about 88,000 clones, 85% to 90% seen once. Points from the study as a whole: Among the donors, most were white British and more were female, and clonal diversity was possibly underestimated.

Germline V gene lookup returns CDR1 SGHRS and CDR2 YFSETQ. This CDR3 region has 15 residues. The ends were cut back, 0 bases at V and 2 bases at J, with 9 bases in the middle. The sample in question was peripheral blood, obtained on day 0 of AZD1222 vaccination. This TCR derives from an adult in good health. The V call is TRBV5-1, the J call TRBJ1-5; D is uncertain. CDR3 bases: TGCGCCAGCAGCTTGGAAGGGCAGGGCAATCAGCCCCAGCATTTT. Its protein is CASSLEGQGNQPQHF.